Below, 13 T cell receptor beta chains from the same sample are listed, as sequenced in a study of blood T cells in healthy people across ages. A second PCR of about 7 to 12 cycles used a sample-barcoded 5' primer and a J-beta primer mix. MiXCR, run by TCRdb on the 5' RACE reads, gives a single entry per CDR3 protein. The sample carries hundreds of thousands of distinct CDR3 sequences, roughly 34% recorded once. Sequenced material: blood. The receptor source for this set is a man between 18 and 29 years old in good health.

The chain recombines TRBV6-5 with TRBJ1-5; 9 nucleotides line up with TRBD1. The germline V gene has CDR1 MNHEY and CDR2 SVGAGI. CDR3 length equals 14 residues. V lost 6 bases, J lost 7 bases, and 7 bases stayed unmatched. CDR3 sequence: CASRPETGGQPQHF. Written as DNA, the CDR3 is TGTGCCAGCAGACCCGAAACAGGGGGCCAGCCCCAGCATTTT.

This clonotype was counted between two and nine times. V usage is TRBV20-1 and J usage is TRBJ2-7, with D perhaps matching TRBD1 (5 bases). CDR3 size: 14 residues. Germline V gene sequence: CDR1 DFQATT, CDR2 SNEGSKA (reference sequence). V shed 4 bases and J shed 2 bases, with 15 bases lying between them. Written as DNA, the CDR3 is TGCAGTGCTACCGACAGTCTACTCACCTACGAGCAGTACTTC. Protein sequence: CSATDSLLTYEQYF.

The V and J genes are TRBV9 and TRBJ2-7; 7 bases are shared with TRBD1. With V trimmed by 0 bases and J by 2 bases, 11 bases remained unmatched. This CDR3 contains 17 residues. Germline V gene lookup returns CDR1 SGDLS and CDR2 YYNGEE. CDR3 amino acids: CASSVEDPNRGTYEQYF. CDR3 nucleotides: TGTGCCAGCAGCGTAGAAGACCCAAACAGGGGAACCTACGAGCAGTACTTC.

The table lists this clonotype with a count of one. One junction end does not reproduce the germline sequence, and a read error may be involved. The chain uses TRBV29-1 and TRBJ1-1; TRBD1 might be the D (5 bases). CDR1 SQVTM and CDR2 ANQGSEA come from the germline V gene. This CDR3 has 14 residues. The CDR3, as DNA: TGCGGCGTTGTTGGGATGGGCCAGGGCACTGAAGCTTTCTTT. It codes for CGVVGMGQGTEAFF.

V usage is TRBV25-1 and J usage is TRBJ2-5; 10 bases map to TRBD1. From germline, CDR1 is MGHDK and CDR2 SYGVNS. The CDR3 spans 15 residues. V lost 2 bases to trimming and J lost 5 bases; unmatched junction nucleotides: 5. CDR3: CASSEPGTGDETQYF. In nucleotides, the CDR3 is TGTGCCAGCAGTGAACCCGGGACAGGGGATGAGACCCAGTACTTC.

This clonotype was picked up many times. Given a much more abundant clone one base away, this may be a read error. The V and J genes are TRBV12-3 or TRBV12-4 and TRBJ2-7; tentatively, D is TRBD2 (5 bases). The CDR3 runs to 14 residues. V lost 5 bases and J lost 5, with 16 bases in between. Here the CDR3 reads CASSVSDLRDEQYF. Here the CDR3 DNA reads TGTGCCAGCAGTGTCAGTGATTTGCGGGACGAGCAGTACTTC.

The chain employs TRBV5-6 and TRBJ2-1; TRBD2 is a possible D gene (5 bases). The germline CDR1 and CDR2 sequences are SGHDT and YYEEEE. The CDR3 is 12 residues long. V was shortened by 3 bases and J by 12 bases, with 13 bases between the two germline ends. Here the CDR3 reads CASSSDGVWQFF. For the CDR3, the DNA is TGTGCCAGCAGCTCAGACGGGGTCTGGCAGTTCTTC.

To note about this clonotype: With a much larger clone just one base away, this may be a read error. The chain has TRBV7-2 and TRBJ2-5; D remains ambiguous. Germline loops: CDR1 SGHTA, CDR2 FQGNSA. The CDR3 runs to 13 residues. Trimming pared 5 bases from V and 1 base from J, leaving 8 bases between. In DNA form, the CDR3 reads TGTGCCAGCAGCGCACGGTGCCAAGAGACCCAGTACTTC. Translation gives CASSARCQETQYF.

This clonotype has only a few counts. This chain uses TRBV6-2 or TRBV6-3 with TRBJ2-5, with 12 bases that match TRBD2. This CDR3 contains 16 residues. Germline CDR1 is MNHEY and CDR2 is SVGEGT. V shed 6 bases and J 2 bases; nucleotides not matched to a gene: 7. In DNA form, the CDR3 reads TGTGCCAGCAGGCTAGCGGGGGGGGGTCAGCAAGAGACCCAGTACTTC. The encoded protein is CASRLAGGGQQETQYF.

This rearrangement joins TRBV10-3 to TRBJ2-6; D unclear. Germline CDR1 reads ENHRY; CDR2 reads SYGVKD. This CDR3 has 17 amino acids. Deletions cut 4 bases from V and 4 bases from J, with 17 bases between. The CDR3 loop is CAISAVPDLSGANVLTF. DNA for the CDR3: TGTGCCATCAGTGCCGTACCTGACTTGTCCGGGGCCAACGTCCTGACTTTC.

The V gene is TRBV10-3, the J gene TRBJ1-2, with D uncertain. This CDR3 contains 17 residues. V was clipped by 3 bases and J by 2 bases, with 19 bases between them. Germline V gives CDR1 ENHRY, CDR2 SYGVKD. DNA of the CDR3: TGTGCCATCAGTGACCCGCTCTTAGGCACAGAAAACTATGGCTACACCTTC. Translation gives CAISDPLLGTENYGYTF.

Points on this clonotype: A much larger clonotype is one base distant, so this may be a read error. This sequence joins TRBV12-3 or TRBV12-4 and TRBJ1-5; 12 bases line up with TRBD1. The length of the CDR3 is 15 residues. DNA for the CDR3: TGTGCCAACAGTTTGGGGACAGGGGGCTATCAGCCCCAGCATTTT. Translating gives CANSLGTGGYQPQHF.

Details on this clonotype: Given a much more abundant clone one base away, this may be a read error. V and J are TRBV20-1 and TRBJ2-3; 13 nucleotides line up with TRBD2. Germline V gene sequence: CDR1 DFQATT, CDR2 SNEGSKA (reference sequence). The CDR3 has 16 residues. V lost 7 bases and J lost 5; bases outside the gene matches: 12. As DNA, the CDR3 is TGCAGTGTTAGTATGACTAGCGGGGGGAATTTAGATACGCAGTATTTT. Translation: CSVSMTSGGNLDTQYF.